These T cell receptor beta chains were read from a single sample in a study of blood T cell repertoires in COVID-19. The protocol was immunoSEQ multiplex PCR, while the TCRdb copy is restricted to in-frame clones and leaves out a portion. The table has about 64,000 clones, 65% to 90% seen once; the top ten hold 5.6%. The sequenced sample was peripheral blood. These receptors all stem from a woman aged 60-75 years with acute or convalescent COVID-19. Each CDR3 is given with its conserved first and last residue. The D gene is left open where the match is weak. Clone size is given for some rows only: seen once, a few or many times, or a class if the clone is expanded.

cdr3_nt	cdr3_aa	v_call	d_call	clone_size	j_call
TGTGCCAGTAGTATAGTCCACAGGGGCTCCAATCAGCCCCAGCATTTT	CASSIVHRGSNQPQHF	TRBV19	TRBD1	-	TRBJ1-5
TGTGCCAGCGCCTACCTCACCGGGGAGCTGTTTTTT	CASAYLTGELFF	TRBV12-3/TRBV12-4	-	-	TRBJ2-2
TGTGCCAGCAGTTTAGTCGGAGGGGAAAGGGCTTTCTTT	CASSLVGGERAFF	TRBV12-3/TRBV12-4	-	-	TRBJ1-1
TGTGCCAGCAGTTTGCCTCGCCCAGGGGGGTATGGCTACACCTTC	CASSLPRPGGYGYTF	TRBV6-6	TRBD1	-	TRBJ1-2
TGTGCCTCCCAGCGGGATCCCAACTCTGGAAACACCATATATTTT	CASQRDPNSGNTIYF	TRBV11-2	-	once	TRBJ1-3
TGTGCCAGCAGCTTAAGGTTAGGAGGGGGCACAGATACGCAGTATTTT	CASSLRLGGGTDTQYF	TRBV7-6	-	-	TRBJ2-3
TGTGCCAGTAGTCCTGGGGCCCAGGACACTGAAGCTTTCTTT	CASSPGAQDTEAFF	TRBV19	-	large	TRBJ1-1
TGTGCCAGCAGTTTACCAGGGAATGAAAAACTGTTTTTT	CASSLPGNEKLFF	TRBV12-3/TRBV12-4	-	-	TRBJ1-4
TGTGCCAGCAGCGGAGGTGCGGCGTCAAACATTCAGTACTTC	CASSGGAASNIQYF	TRBV3-1/TRBV3-2	-	-	TRBJ2-4
TGTGCCAGTAGATTGGGCCAGAGCTATGGCTACACCTTC	CASRLGQSYGYTF	TRBV19	-	-	TRBJ1-2
TGCGCCAGCAGCCAAGACCCCCAGGGGTGGGGCTACACCTTC	CASSQDPQGWGYTF	TRBV4-1	-	-	TRBJ1-2
TGTGCCTGGAGTCCCGGTCGAGACAGGGCGAAAAAACTGTTTTTT	CAWSPGRDRAKKLFF	TRBV30	TRBD1	-	TRBJ1-4
TGTGCCAGCTCCTCAGGGGGCACTGAAGCTTTCTTT	CASSSGGTEAFF	TRBV6-6	TRBD1	-	TRBJ1-1
TGTGCCAGCAGCGTAGGGCAGGATGGCTACACCTTC	CASSVGQDGYTF	TRBV9	-	-	TRBJ1-2
TGTGCCAGCAGGGGCCCTGGAAACACCATATATTTT	CASRGPGNTIYF	TRBV27	-	-	TRBJ1-3
TGTGCCAGCAGCTTAGTACTCCCTTTTGAAGCTTTCTTT	CASSLVLPFEAFF	TRBV7-8	-	-	TRBJ1-1
TGTGCCAGCAGCGTAGTGGCGGGGGCCCCCTACGAGCAGTACTTC	CASSVVAGAPYEQYF	TRBV9	-	-	TRBJ2-7
TGCGCCAGCAGCCACCCTGACAGGGGGAATTCACCCCTCCACTTT	CASSHPDRGNSPLHF	TRBV4-1	TRBD1	-	TRBJ1-6
TGTGCCAGCAGCTCTGGACAGGGGGTGGGCACTGAAGCTTTCTTT	CASSSGQGVGTEAFF	TRBV13	TRBD1	-	TRBJ1-1
TGTGCCAGCAGCTTAGGGACTAGCGGGGCCTACGAGCAGTACTTC	CASSLGTSGAYEQYF	TRBV11-2	TRBD2	-	TRBJ2-7
TGTGCCAGCAGCGAAGGGGCTGTAAATCAGCCCCAGCATTTT	CASSEGAVNQPQHF	TRBV9	-	-	TRBJ1-5
TGTGCCAGCAGTAGGACACATCTCTCCTACGAGCAGTACTTC	CASSRTHLSYEQYF	TRBV7-2	-	-	TRBJ2-7
TGTGCCAGCAGCGATGGACTAGCGACAGATACGCAGTATTTT	CASSDGLATDTQYF	TRBV9	TRBD2	-	TRBJ2-3
TGTGCCAGCAGAGAAGGGTCCGGTAATGTTGGGGCCAACGTCCTGACTTTC	CASREGSGNVGANVLTF	TRBV6-1	-	once	TRBJ2-6